This TCR beta chain comes out of a study of regulatory T cells in long-lasting Graves disease. To make TCR beta libraries, researchers used iRepertoire HTBI primers and Arm-PCR of CDR3 regions. One entry per CDR3 protein results from TCRdb running MiXCR on the multiplex PCR reads. The sample lists around 500,000 distinct CDR3 sequences; around 21% were seen once. This clonotype was seen many times. Its matching antigen is unknown. Germline CDR1 is MDHEN and CDR2 is SYDVKM. V shed 8 bases and J 5 bases; nucleotides not matched to a gene: 14. This CDR3 comprises 15 residues. Time point given: persistent/refractory GD, antithyroid drugs over 5 years with positive TRAb. The TCR library was prepared using RNA isolated from PBMCs. Whole-study findings and limits: Persistent cases favored TRBV28, TRBJ1-2 and TRBJ2-5.

This chain joins TRBV28 and TRBJ1-1, with 7 bases matching TRBD1. The specimen comprised peripheral blood mononuclear cells (PBMCs), sampled when the disease was refractory, from a patient treated with antithyroid drugs. This clonotype was obtained from a female donor with Graves disease. The CDR3 region is CASLDPRQGWTEAFF. The CDR3, as DNA: TGTGCCAGCCTTGATCCCCGACAGGGATGGACTGAAGCTTTCTTT.